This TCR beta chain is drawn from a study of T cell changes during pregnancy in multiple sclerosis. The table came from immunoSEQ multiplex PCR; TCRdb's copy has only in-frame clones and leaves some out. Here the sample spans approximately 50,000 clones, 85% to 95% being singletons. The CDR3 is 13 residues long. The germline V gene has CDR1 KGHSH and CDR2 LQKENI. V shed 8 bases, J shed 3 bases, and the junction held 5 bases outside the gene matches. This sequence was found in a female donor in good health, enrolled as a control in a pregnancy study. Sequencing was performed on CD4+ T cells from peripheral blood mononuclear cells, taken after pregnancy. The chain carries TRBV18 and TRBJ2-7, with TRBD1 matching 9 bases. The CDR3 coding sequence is TGTGCCAGCCGGGGACAGGGAGTCTACGAGCAGTACTTC. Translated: CASRGQGVYEQYF.